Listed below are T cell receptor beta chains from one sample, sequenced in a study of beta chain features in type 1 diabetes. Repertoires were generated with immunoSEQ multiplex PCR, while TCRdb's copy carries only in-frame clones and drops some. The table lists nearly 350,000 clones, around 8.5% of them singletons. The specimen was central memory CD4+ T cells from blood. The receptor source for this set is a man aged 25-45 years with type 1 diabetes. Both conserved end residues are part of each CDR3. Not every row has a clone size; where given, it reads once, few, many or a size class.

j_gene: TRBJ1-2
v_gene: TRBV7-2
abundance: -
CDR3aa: CASSLTTGDGYTF

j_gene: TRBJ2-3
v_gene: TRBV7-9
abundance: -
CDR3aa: CASSLDGSSTDTQYF

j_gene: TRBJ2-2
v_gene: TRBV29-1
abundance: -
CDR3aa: CSVGVRGAANTGELFF

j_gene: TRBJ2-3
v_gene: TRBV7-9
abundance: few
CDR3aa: CASSLGGSAGDTQYF

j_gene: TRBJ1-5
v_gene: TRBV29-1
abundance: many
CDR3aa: CSVGPAGDQPQHF

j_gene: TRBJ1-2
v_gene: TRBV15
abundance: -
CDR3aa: CATSSEHGVSVYTF

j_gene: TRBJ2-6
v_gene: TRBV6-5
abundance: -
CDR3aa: CASSSGGVLTF

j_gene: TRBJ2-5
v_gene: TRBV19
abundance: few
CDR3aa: CASSITGLETQYF

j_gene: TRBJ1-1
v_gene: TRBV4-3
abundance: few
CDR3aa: CASSQAIQGRNTEAFF

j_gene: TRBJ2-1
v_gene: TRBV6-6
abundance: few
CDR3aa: CASSYSSDEQFF

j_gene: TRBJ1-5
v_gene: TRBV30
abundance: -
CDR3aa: CAWSVRGAQPQHF

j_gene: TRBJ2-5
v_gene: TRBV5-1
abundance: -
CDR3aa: CASSLLQGRGETQYF

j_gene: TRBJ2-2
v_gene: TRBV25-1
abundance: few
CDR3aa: CASSAQGANTGELFF

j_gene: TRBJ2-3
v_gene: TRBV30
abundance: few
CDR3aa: CAWRQGRSTDTQYF

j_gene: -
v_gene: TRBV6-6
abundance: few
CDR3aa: CASSYSGTGIDEQYF

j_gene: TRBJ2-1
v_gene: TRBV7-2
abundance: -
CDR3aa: CASSPTAPGDTEQFF

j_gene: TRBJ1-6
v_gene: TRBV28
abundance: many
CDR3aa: CASSFGGQFGSPLHF

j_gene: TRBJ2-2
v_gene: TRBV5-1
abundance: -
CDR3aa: CASSEERGRGGELFF

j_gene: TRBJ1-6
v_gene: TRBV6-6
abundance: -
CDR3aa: CASVGGGYNSPLHF

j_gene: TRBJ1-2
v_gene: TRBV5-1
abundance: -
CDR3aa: CASSLEPGPYTF

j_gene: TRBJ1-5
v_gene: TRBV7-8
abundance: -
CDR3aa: CASSFTGVNQPQHF

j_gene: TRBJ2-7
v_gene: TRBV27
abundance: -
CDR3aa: CASSFRGPSYEQYF

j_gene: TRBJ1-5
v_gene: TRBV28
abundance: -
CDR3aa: CASSSGPWQPQHF

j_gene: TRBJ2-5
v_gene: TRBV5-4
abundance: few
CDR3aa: CASSLDRQNQETQYF

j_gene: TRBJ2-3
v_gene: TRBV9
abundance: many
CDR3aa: CASSPGQGTDTQYF

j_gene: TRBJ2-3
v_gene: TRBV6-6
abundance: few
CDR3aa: CASSPDAIWADTQYF